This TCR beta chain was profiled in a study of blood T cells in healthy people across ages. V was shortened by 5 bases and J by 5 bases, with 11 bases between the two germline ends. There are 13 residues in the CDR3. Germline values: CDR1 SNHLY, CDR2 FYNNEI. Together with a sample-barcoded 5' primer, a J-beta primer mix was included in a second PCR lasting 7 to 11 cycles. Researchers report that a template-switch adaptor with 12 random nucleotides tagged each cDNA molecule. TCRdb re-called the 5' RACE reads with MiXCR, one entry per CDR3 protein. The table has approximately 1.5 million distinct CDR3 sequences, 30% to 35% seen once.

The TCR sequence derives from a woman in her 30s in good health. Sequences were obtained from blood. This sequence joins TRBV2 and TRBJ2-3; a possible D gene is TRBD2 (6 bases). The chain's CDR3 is CASSRTNKDTQYF. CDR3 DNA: TGTGCCAGCAGTAGGACTAATAAAGATACGCAGTATTTT.